Shown below are 22 T cell receptor beta chains from a single sample sequenced in a study of low-dose radiotherapy and immunotherapy resistance in tumors. With TRAV- and TRBV-specific primers, first-strand cDNA was made, covering the alpha and beta chains. For amplifying TCRs, the PCR ran for approximately 18 cycles with Phusion, which was used together with a constant-region primer and the adapter on the V primers. MiXCR, run by TCRdb on the reads, gives a single entry per CDR3 protein. The sample has tens of thousands of distinct CDR3 sequences; 18% are singletons. This sample's time point: before trial treatment. The sequences come from PBMCs, collected before treatment. Receptor source: a male donor with prostate cancer.

This chain links TRBV14 with TRBJ2-5; 9 bases map to TRBD1. Trimming cost V 0 bases and J 3 bases; bases outside gene matches: 8. The CDR3 is made up of 17 amino acids. CDR1 SGHDN and CDR2 FVKESK come from the germline V gene. CDR3 sequence: CASSQELDRGIKETQYF. DNA for the CDR3: TGTGCCAGCAGCCAAGAACTGGACAGGGGTATTAAAGAGACCCAGTACTTC.

This clonotype occurred many times. The rearrangement joins TRBV2 to TRBJ1-1; no reliable D call. CDR3 size: 13 residues. Germline V gene data show CDR1 as SNHLY and CDR2 as FYNNEI. V gave up 1 base and J gave up 6 bases, with 9 bases separating them. CDR3 sequence: CASSEGAYPEAFF. The CDR3 DNA reads TGTGCCAGCAGTGAAGGGGCCTATCCTGAAGCTTTCTTT.

This clonotype was seen repeatedly, ten times or more. The chain combines TRBV19 with TRBJ1-2, with D possibly matching TRBD1 (6 bases). CDR3 length equals 14 residues. V was trimmed by 2 bases and J by 2 bases, leaving 9 bases between them. Germline V gene data show CDR1 as LNHDA and CDR2 as SQIVND (reference sequence). The CDR3 DNA reads as TGTGCCAGTAGTATACTCGGGACAAACTATGGCTACACCTTC. This translates into CASSILGTNYGYTF.

This clonotype was found many times. The J gene is TRBJ2-7, the V gene TRBV29-1, with D tentatively TRBD1 (6 bases). The germline V gene encodes CDR1 SQVTM and CDR2 ANQGSEA. Trimming shortened V by 7 bases and J by 2 bases, and 15 bases separated the two germline ends. CDR3 length: 13 residues. The DNA for the CDR3 is TGCAGCGCACTGGACAGTTTAGCCTACGAGCAGTACTTC. Translation gives CSALDSLAYEQYF.

At least ten counts were recorded for this clonotype. In DNA, the CDR3 is TGTGCCAGCAGCTTAGTGGCTAGCGGGAACACCGGGGAGCTGTTTTTT. The encoded protein is CASSLVASGNTGELFF. This sequence joins TRBV7-9 and TRBJ2-2; 7 bases line up with TRBD2. The ends lost 1 base at V and 1 base at J; junction bases unmatched: 3. The CDR3 totals 16 residues. Germline V gene data show CDR1 as SEHNR and CDR2 as FQNEAQ (reference sequence).

Details on this clonotype: One junction end disagrees with the germline gene, perhaps due to a read error. The J gene is TRBJ2-1, the V gene TRBV11-2; 7 nucleotides line up with TRBD1. Germline CDR1 is SGHAT and CDR2 is FQNNGV. The CDR3 spans 15 residues. The CDR3 region has the DNA TGTGCCAGCAGCCGAACGACAGGGTCATACAATGGGCAGTTCTTC. Translation gives CASSRTTGSYNGQFF. The full variable domain, rest sourced from reference TRBV11-2 and TRBJ2-1, is EAGVAQSPRYKIIEKRQSVAFWCNPISGHATLYWYQQILGQGPKLLIQFQNNGVVDDSQLPKDRFSAERLKGVDSTLKIQPAKLEDSAVYLCASSRTTGSYNGQFFGPGTRLTVL.

The sample holds many counts of this clonotype. CDR3 sequence (DNA): TGTGCCACCAGCAGAGGAGGGACTAGTCAAGACACCGGGGAGCTGTTTTTT. It encodes CATSRGGTSQDTGELFF. The chain carries TRBV15 and TRBJ2-2; 8 bases agree with TRBD2. V was pared by 1 base and J by 3 bases, with 7 bases of the junction left unmatched. In germline, CDR1 is LNHNV, CDR2 YYDKDF (reference sequence). CDR3 length: 17 residues.

Ten or more counts support this clonotype. The chain uses TRBV5-8 and TRBJ2-1, with D maybe TRBD1 (6 bases). Trimming removed 0 bases from V and 1 base from J, with 8 bases in between. Germline-derived CDR1 and CDR2 are SGHTS and YDEGEE. This CDR3 has 15 amino acids. CDR3 loop: CASSLDGQSYNEQFF. Written as DNA, the CDR3 is TGTGCCAGCAGCTTGGACGGACAGTCCTACAATGAGCAGTTCTTC.

This clonotype was seen at least ten times. The CDR3 bases are TGTGCCAGCAGCCTGGGGCGGGTTGATGAGCAGTTCTTC. Amino acids: CASSLGRVDEQFF. The J gene is TRBJ2-1, the V gene TRBV7-3; the D call may be TRBD1 or TRBD2 (5 bases each). From germline, CDR1 is SGHTA and CDR2 FQGTGA. V was clipped by 5 bases and J by 8 bases, with 13 bases between them. The CDR3 spans 13 residues.

This clonotype was observed at least ten times. The genes are TRBV6-5 and TRBJ2-1; TRBD2 matches 10 bases. J gave up 1 base and V 5 bases, and 5 bases lay outside the gene matches. This CDR3 spans 16 amino acids. Per germline, CDR1 MNHEY and CDR2 SVGAGI. The CDR3 here is CASSTERGGSYNEQFF. In DNA form, the CDR3 reads TGTGCCAGCAGTACCGAGCGGGGGGGATCCTACAATGAGCAGTTCTTC.

The gene calls are TRBV4-3 and TRBJ1-2; no clear D. The CDR3 contains 14 residues. V was cut by 0 bases and J by 5 bases, with 10 bases left in between. Germline V CDR1 and CDR2: LGHNA, YSLEER. The CDR3, as DNA: TGCGCCAGCAGCCAAGAGTGGCCTGCTTATGGCTACACCTTC. Its protein product is CASSQEWPAYGYTF.

A remark on this clonotype: This is likely an artifact of a read error, given a far larger clone one base away. The chain combines TRBV13 with TRBJ2-7; TRBD1 agrees at 10 bases. V shed 10 bases and J 4 bases; nucleotides not matched to a gene: 7. Germline V lookup: CDR1 PRHDT, CDR2 FYEKMQ (reference sequence). This CDR3 is built from 13 residues. CDR3: CATGTDRGYEQYF. DNA for the CDR3: TGTGCCACCGGCACGGACAGGGGGTACGAGCAGTACTTC.

This clonotype was observed at least ten times. This rearrangement joins TRBV7-9 to TRBJ2-1; D remains unclear. This CDR3 is 15 amino acids long. Germline CDR1 reads SEHNR; CDR2 reads FQNEAQ (reference sequence). Between the trimmed V and J ends, which lost 3 bases and 5 bases, there was a span of 14 bases. The CDR3 spells CASSLTTRADNEQFF. Written as DNA, the CDR3 is TGTGCCAGCAGCTTGACAACCCGGGCCGACAATGAGCAGTTCTTC.

V and J are TRBV15 and TRBJ1-3; tentative D call: TRBD1 (5 bases). Trimming took off 0 bases at V and 0 bases at J, with 9 bases between the two ends. This CDR3 is 16 amino acids long. Germline CDR1 is LNHNV and CDR2 is YYDKDF (reference sequence). The CDR3 protein is CATSREGGLSGNTIYF. The CDR3 nucleotides read TGTGCCACCAGCAGAGAGGGGGGACTCTCTGGAAACACCATATATTTT.

V is TRBV4-1 and J is TRBJ1-1, with D unresolved. The CDR3 covers 14 residues. Trimming pared 1 base from V and 1 base from J, leaving 7 bases between. The V gene's germline CDR1 is MGHRA and CDR2 YSYEKL. The CDR3 coding sequence is TGCGCCAGCAGCCAAGTTTGGACGAACACTGAAGCTTTCTTT. Translating gives CASSQVWTNTEAFF.

The chain uses TRBV2 and TRBJ2-3; tentative D call: TRBD1 (6 bases). The CDR3 contains 13 residues. The V gene's germline CDR1 is SNHLY and CDR2 FYNNEI. Trimming removed 8 bases from V and 2 bases from J, with 11 bases in between. The CDR3 region is CASPGAYTDTQYF. For the CDR3, the DNA is TGTGCCAGCCCAGGGGCGTACACAGATACGCAGTATTTT.

Concerning this clonotype itself: Since a far larger clone is one base different, this is likely a read error. The CDR3: CASSPPGLITDTQYF. CDR3 coding DNA: TGTGCCAGCAGCCCGCCTGGACTGATCACAGATACGCAGTATTTT. The rearrangement joins TRBV11-2 to TRBJ2-3; the D gene is possibly TRBD2 (5 bases). V was trimmed by 5 bases and J by 2 bases, leaving 14 bases between them. The CDR3 contains 15 residues. Germline loops: CDR1 SGHAT, CDR2 FQNNGV.

The chain uses TRBV18 and TRBJ1-2, with TRBD1 matching 8 bases. V shed 3 bases, J shed 4 bases, and the junction held 13 bases outside the gene matches. CDR3 length equals 17 residues. Germline lookup yields CDR1 KGHSH and CDR2 LQKENI. CDR3 amino acids: CASSPGAGPGGFYGYTF. The DNA of the CDR3 is TGTGCCAGCTCACCGGGCGCTGGGCCAGGGGGCTTCTATGGCTACACCTTC.

Worth noting for this clonotype: A far larger clone is off by one base, so a read error is likely. This chain connects TRBV6-1 to TRBJ2-1; 12 bases line up with TRBD1. V was clipped by 6 bases and J by 10 bases; unmatched bases: 10. This CDR3 region has 15 residues. From germline, CDR1 is MNHNS and CDR2 SASEGT. This CDR3 is CASRTPGQGAGEQFF. The CDR3 nucleotides are TGTGCCAGCAGGACCCCGGGACAGGGGGCGGGCGAGCAGTTCTTC.

This clonotype was recorded many times. The rearrangement uses TRBV2 and TRBJ1-2; no reliable D call. V was trimmed by 6 bases and J by 0 bases, leaving 8 bases between them. This CDR3 comprises 13 residues. Germline V gene data show CDR1 as SNHLY and CDR2 as FYNNEI. The CDR3 loop reads CASSRPSNYGYTF. CDR3 DNA sequence: TGTGCCAGCAGCAGGCCATCTAACTATGGCTACACCTTC.

There are many counts of this clonotype. The chain employs TRBV6-5 and TRBJ2-3; D may be TRBD2 (6 bases). This CDR3 has 12 amino acids. Trimming shortened V by 5 bases and J by 6 bases, and 9 bases separated the two germline ends. Looked up from germline, CDR1 is MNHEY and CDR2 is SVGAGI. CDR3 amino acids: CASSGTPDTQYF. CDR3 nucleotide sequence: TGTGCCAGCAGTGGGACTCCGGATACGCAGTATTTT.

This clonotype was seen many times. V is TRBV5-1 and J is TRBJ2-7; 10 bases are shared with TRBD2. CDR3 length: 16 amino acids. V shed 4 bases and J 0 bases; nucleotides not matched to a gene: 7. The V gene's germline CDR1 is SGHRS and CDR2 YFSETQ. CDR3 residues: CASSPASGGYSYEQYF. In nucleotides, the CDR3 is TGCGCCAGCAGCCCAGCTAGCGGGGGTTACTCCTACGAGCAGTACTTC.